Shown below are 32 T cell receptor beta chains from a single sample sequenced in a study of human T cells and chemical hapten exposure. Time point specified: patch test 2, 6 weeks after DPC sensitization. Treatment indicated: therapeutic diphenylcyclopropenone sensitization with weekly scalp DPC. TCRdb fed the RACE reads into MiXCR, producing one record per CDR3 protein. Counted here are hundreds of thousands of distinct CDR3 sequences, just under 6.5% occurring once; the ten biggest clones make up 5% to 6%. Sequencing used whole blood, obtained in connection with sensitization to the hapten diphenylcyclopropenone (DPC). These receptors all come from a woman aged 18-35 years with alopecia areata. Some clones in this sample may be carry-over from other donors' samples.

This clonotype appeared a few times. J is TRBJ2-1 and V is TRBV28, with no clear D. The V gene's germline CDR1 is MDHEN and CDR2 SYDVKM. V gave up 5 bases and J gave up 2 bases, with 13 bases separating them. The CDR3 runs 15 residues. This CDR3 is CASSQDLSPYNEQFF. CDR3 bases: TGTGCCAGCAGTCAAGACCTAAGTCCCTACAATGAGCAGTTCTTC.

This clonotype was recorded many times. This sequence joins TRBV7-8 and TRBJ1-3, with D possibly matching TRBD1 (5 bases). The CDR3 consists of 16 residues. Germline V gene sequence: CDR1 SGHVS, CDR2 FQNEAQ. V gave up 0 bases and J gave up 0 bases, with 9 bases separating them. This CDR3 is CASSLAPQVSGNTIYF. DNA of the CDR3: TGTGCCAGCAGCTTAGCGCCACAGGTCTCTGGAAACACCATATATTTT.

The chain links TRBV6-2 or TRBV6-3 to TRBJ2-6; either TRBD1 or TRBD2 may fit D (5 bases each). CDR1 and CDR2 (germline): MNHEY, SVGEGT. The CDR3 loop spans 16 amino acids. V lost 4 bases and J 0 bases, leaving 10 bases between the germline ends. The CDR3 region is CASSWDPRSGANVLTF. For the CDR3, the DNA is TGTGCCAGCAGTTGGGACCCCCGCTCTGGGGCCAACGTCCTGACTTTC.

This clonotype was recorded a few times. DNA of the CDR3: TGCAGCGTTCTGAGGGAAGGCTATGGCTACACCTTC. Its protein is CSVLREGYGYTF. V gene TRBV29-1 combines with J gene TRBJ1-2; D ambiguous. Germline-derived CDR1 and CDR2 are SQVTM and ANQGSEA. Between the trimmed V and J ends, which lost 5 bases and 4 bases, there was a span of 11 bases. The CDR3 contains 12 residues.

J is TRBJ2-2 and V is TRBV7-9; D call uncertain. Germline V lookup: CDR1 SEHNR, CDR2 FQNEAQ (reference sequence). Trimming took 5 bases from V and 0 from J, leaving 10 bases between them. The CDR3 contains 15 residues. CDR3 sequence (DNA): TGTGCCAGCAGCCCACTCTACTCGAACACCGGGGAGCTGTTTTTT. Translated: CASSPLYSNTGELFF.

J is TRBJ2-3 and V is TRBV7-9; 12 positions match TRBD2. V lost 5 bases to trimming and J lost 5 bases; unmatched junction nucleotides: 5. The CDR3 is made up of 15 amino acids. CDR1 and CDR2 (germline): SEHNR, FQNEAQ (reference sequence). CDR3 sequence: CASSRGLAGQDTQYF. CDR3 nucleotide sequence: TGTGCCAGCAGCCGCGGACTAGCGGGACAAGATACGCAGTATTTT.

The rearrangement joins TRBV4-3 to TRBJ2-6; tentative D call: TRBD2 (6 bases). The CDR3 sequence is 16 residues long. Deletions cut 0 bases from V and 2 bases from J, with 8 bases between. Germline CDR1 is LGHNA and CDR2 is YSLEER. CDR3 amino acids: CASSQESGAGANVLTF. The CDR3 region has the DNA TGCGCCAGCAGCCAAGAATCGGGGGCTGGGGCCAACGTCCTGACTTTC.

In its sample, this clonotype was seen many times. The rearrangement uses TRBV10-3 and TRBJ1-2; 8 bases align to TRBD1. J was trimmed by 9 bases and V by 0 bases; bases with no gene match: 9. CDR3 length: 15 amino acids. CDR1 ENHRY and CDR2 SYGVKD come from the germline V gene. CDR3 sequence (DNA): TGTGCCATCAGTGAGTCGAGGACAGGGATTTTACGCTACACCTTC. As protein: CAISESRTGILRYTF.

This clonotype was seen only a few times. The chain combines TRBV28 with TRBJ2-6, with D possibly being TRBD1 (5 bases). The V gene lost 7 bases and the J gene lost 0 bases, with 10 bases spanning the gap. Germline loops: CDR1 MDHEN, CDR2 SYDVKM. The CDR3 is made up of 15 amino acids. The DNA for the CDR3 is TGTGCCAGCAACACAGGTCCCTCTGGGGCCAACGTCCTGACTTTC. As protein: CASNTGPSGANVLTF.

This clonotype was counted only a few times. Mismatch with germline at one junction end may stem from a read error. The chain has TRBV12-3 or TRBV12-4 and TRBJ1-6, with TRBD1 matching 8 bases. This CDR3 comprises 14 residues. The CDR3 spells CAGSPQGAGSPLHF. CDR3 bases: TGTGCCGGCAGCCCGCAGGGGGCTGGATCACCCCTCCACTTT.

The chain has TRBV4-1 and TRBJ1-1; 11 bases agree with TRBD1. CDR3 length: 18 residues. With V trimmed by 0 bases and J by 1 base, 7 bases remained unmatched. Germline-derived CDR1 and CDR2 are MGHRA and YSYEKL. Written as DNA, the CDR3 is TGCGCCAGCAGCCAAGATCGAAGGACAGGGGGCTCGAACACTGAAGCTTTCTTT. It specifies CASSQDRRTGGSNTEAFF.

This clonotype was seen at least ten times. The V and J genes are TRBV7-2 and TRBJ1-2; D remains ambiguous. V was clipped by 0 bases and J by 6 bases, with 8 bases between them. The length of the CDR3 is 13 residues. Per the germline V gene, CDR1 is SGHTA and CDR2 is FQGNSA. The CDR3, as DNA: TGTGCCAGCAGCTTAGCGGGCAGCAATGGCTACACCTTC. Its translation is CASSLAGSNGYTF.

Concerning this clonotype: A read error may be the cause here, since a much bigger clone is one base away. The chain has TRBV11-2 and TRBJ2-1; D may be TRBD2 (6 bases). CDR3 length equals 15 residues. CDR1 and CDR2 from the germline V gene are SGHAT and FQNNGV. The CDR3 DNA follows: TGTGCCAGCAGCTTAGAAGCTAGCGTTTACAATGAGCAGTTATTC. Amino acid sequence: CASSLEASVYNEQLF.

This clonotype turned up a few times. CDR3 sequence reads: CASSQRGLAGGLDTQYF. The CDR3 nucleotides read TGTGCCAGCAGCCAAAGAGGACTAGCGGGGGGGTTAGATACGCAGTATTTT. The chain has TRBV3-1 and TRBJ2-3, with 15 bases aligning to TRBD2. Germline lookup yields CDR1 LGHDT and CDR2 YNNKEL (reference sequence). Germline trimming cut 2 bases from V and 5 bases from J; bases unmatched to any gene: 5. The CDR3 is made up of 17 amino acids.

This clonotype showed up many times. The CDR3 DNA sequence: TGTGCTAGTGGTTCCACCCCTGGGGGTCCTAATTCACCCCTCCACTTT. Residues: CASGSTPGGPNSPLHF. The V gene is TRBV12-5, the J gene TRBJ1-6; D is possibly TRBD1 (5 bases). The CDR3 contains 16 residues. Germline lookup yields CDR1 LGHNT and CDR2 FRNRAP. Trimming took 4 bases from V and 6 from J, leaving 16 bases between them.

The sample holds many counts of this clonotype. The V and J genes are TRBV29-1 and TRBJ2-5; D perhaps matches TRBD1 (5 bases). The CDR3 is made up of 14 amino acids. Germline CDR1 SQVTM, CDR2 ANQGSEA. Trimming cost V 4 bases and J 5 bases, with 17 bases left between them. CDR3 DNA sequence: TGCAGCGTTGGCCTCGGCAGGGCCAGGGAGACCCAGTACTTC. As protein: CSVGLGRARETQYF. Together with reference TRBV29-1 and TRBJ2-5, the CDR3 gives the full variable domain: SAVISQKPSRDICQRGTSLTIQCQVDSQVTMMFWYRQQPGQSLTLIATANQGSEATYESGFVIDKFPISRPNLTFSTLTVSNMSPEDSSIYLCSVGLGRARETQYFGPGTRLLVL.

The chain uses TRBV12-3 or TRBV12-4 and TRBJ1-3; 8 bases line up with TRBD1. The trim removed 4 bases at V and 4 bases at J, leaving 9 bases unmatched. This CDR3 has 16 amino acids. The CDR3 DNA sequence: TGTGCCAGCAGTTCCCGGACAGGGACGTGGGGAAACACCATATATTTT. Residues: CASSSRTGTWGNTIYF.

This clonotype was seen many times. The chain is built from TRBV27 and TRBJ1-1, with 7 nucleotides matching TRBD1. Germline trimming cut 6 bases from V and 5 bases from J; bases unmatched to any gene: 12. The CDR3 spans 15 residues. Germline V gene lookup returns CDR1 MNHEY and CDR2 SMNVEV (reference sequence). The CDR3 sequence is CASSSLRGSNTEAFF. Here the CDR3 DNA reads TGTGCCAGCAGCTCTCTCAGGGGGTCTAATACTGAAGCTTTCTTT.

This clonotype was counted at least ten times. The chain combines TRBV20-1 with TRBJ1-2, with D possibly matching TRBD1 (6 bases). Deletions cut 0 bases from V and 3 bases from J, with 14 bases between. CDR3 length equals 15 residues. The germline V gene encodes CDR1 DFQATT and CDR2 SNEGSKA (reference sequence). The CDR3 protein is CSARDPGQRYYGYTF. CDR3 in DNA: TGCAGTGCTAGAGATCCCGGACAGAGATACTATGGCTACACCTTC.

This clonotype showed up just a few times. The CDR3 region has the DNA TGCGCCAGCAGCTTGGAGGGAGGGGGCCATTCACCCCTCCACTTT. It translates to CASSLEGGGHSPLHF. The rearrangement joins TRBV5-1 to TRBJ1-6; 7 nucleotides agree with TRBD1. V lost 0 bases and J lost 8; bases outside the gene matches: 5. Per the germline V gene, CDR1 is SGHRS and CDR2 is YFSETQ. This CDR3 has 15 amino acids.

This rearrangement joins TRBV28 to TRBJ2-7; no clear D gene. The CDR3 totals 12 residues. V was shortened by 6 bases and J by 3 bases, with 9 bases between the two germline ends. Germline V gives CDR1 MDHEN, CDR2 SYDVKM. The CDR3 sequence: CASSMDGYEQYF. DNA of the CDR3: TGTGCCAGCAGCATGGACGGCTACGAGCAGTACTTC. Full variable domain (outside the CDR3, taken from reference TRBV28 and TRBJ2-7): DVKVTQSSRYLVKRTGEKVFLECVQDMDHENMFWYRQDPGLGLRLIYFSYDVKMKEKGDIPEGYSVSREKKERFSLILESASTNQTSMYLCASSMDGYEQYFGPGTRLTVT.

This clonotype was picked up many times. V usage is TRBV7-2 and J usage is TRBJ1-2, with TRBD1 matching 7 bases. Germline-derived CDR1 and CDR2 are SGHTA and FQGNSA. Unmatched junction bases numbered 12, after V lost 1 base and J lost 4 bases. The CDR3 length is 17 residues. The CDR3, as DNA: TGTGCCAGCAGCTTAGGACAGGGTGGTGCTAGGAGCTATGGCTACACCTTC. Residues: CASSLGQGGARSYGYTF.

This clonotype was detected only a few times. The rearrangement joins TRBV28 to TRBJ2-7; D not resolved. Trimming removed 3 bases from V and 7 bases from J, with 16 bases in between. The germline gives CDR1 MDHEN, CDR2 SYDVKM. This CDR3 has 14 residues. In nucleotides, the CDR3 is TGTGCCAGCAGTTTTGTCCACCAACAAGGAGAGCAGTACTTC. Its translation: CASSFVHQQGEQYF.

The V and J genes are TRBV11-2 and TRBJ1-3, with D uncertain. Germline CDR1 SGHAT, CDR2 FQNNGV. Trimming took off 5 bases at V and 5 bases at J, with 13 bases between the two ends. This CDR3 is built from 14 residues. The CDR3 region has the DNA TGTGCCAGCAGCCCATTGGGGTATAGAAACACCATATATTTT. Amino acids: CASSPLGYRNTIYF.

This clonotype was observed a few times. This chain uses TRBV6-2 or TRBV6-3 with TRBJ2-7; 9 positions agree with TRBD1. This CDR3 has 15 amino acids. Germline V gives CDR1 MNHEY, CDR2 SVGEGT. The J segment lost 2 bases and the V segment lost 2 bases, leaving 4 bases of the junction unmatched. Here the CDR3 reads CASSYEGDRAYEQYF. CDR3 DNA: TGTGCCAGCAGTTACGAGGGGGACAGGGCCTACGAGCAGTACTTC.

In its sample, this clonotype was seen a few times. The chain recombines TRBV20-1 with TRBJ2-3, with TRBD1 as a possible D gene (5 bases). This CDR3 is built from 15 residues. V shed 5 bases and J shed 4 bases, with 19 bases lying between them. Per germline, CDR1 DFQATT and CDR2 SNEGSKA (reference sequence). The chain's CDR3 is CSARPRVTGPDTQYF. CDR3 bases: TGCAGTGCTCGTCCCAGGGTTACAGGCCCAGATACGCAGTATTTT.

The table lists this clonotype with a few counts. The chain joins TRBV25-1 to TRBJ1-6, with D perhaps matching TRBD1 (6 bases). Germline V gene data show CDR1 as MGHDK and CDR2 as SYGVNS. Trimming removed 7 bases from V and 10 bases from J, with 17 bases in between. The CDR3 runs to 14 residues. Written as DNA, the CDR3 is TGTGCCAGCACGAGAGGGGGAAGCTACTCACCCCTCCACTTT. Its protein product is CASTRGGSYSPLHF.

This clonotype appeared many times. The CDR3 nucleotides read TGTGCCAGCAGCGGGACAGGAAGGCCAAGCTACACCTTC. This codes for CASSGTGRPSYTF. The J gene is TRBJ1-2, the V gene TRBV11-3; 8 bases are a match to TRBD1. The germline V gene encodes CDR1 SGHNT and CDR2 YENEEA. The V and J ends lost 5 bases and 9 bases, in that order; junction bases with no gene match: 8. The CDR3 is 13 residues long.

The chain employs TRBV20-1 and TRBJ2-7; TRBD1 agrees at 12 bases. This CDR3 spans 16 amino acids. J gave up 4 bases and V 2 bases, and 9 bases lay outside the gene matches. Germline loops: CDR1 DFQATT, CDR2 SNEGSKA (reference sequence). The chain's CDR3 is CSARPGTGGSMYEQYF. The CDR3 nucleotides read TGCAGTGCTAGACCCGGGACAGGGGGCTCGATGTACGAGCAGTACTTC.

This sequence joins TRBV20-1 and TRBJ1-2; 7 bases are a match to TRBD1. The J segment lost 8 bases and the V segment lost 5 bases, leaving 8 bases of the junction unmatched. CDR3 size: 12 residues. In germline, CDR1 is DFQATT, CDR2 SNEGSKA (reference sequence). The chain's CDR3 is CSAQRGLRGYTF. The CDR3, as DNA: TGCAGTGCTCAAAGGGGGCTAAGGGGCTACACCTTC.

The chain joins TRBV5-6 to TRBJ2-5; TRBD2 is a possible D gene (6 bases). This CDR3 is built from 17 residues. The V gene lost 0 bases and the J gene lost 4 bases, with 19 bases spanning the gap. Per the germline V gene, CDR1 is SGHDT and CDR2 is YYEEEE. This CDR3 reads CASSLVFSEGVGETQYF. CDR3 coding DNA: TGTGCCAGCAGCTTGGTTTTCTCGGAGGGAGTGGGAGAGACCCAGTACTTC.

This clonotype was recorded many times. J is TRBJ1-5 and V is TRBV10-3; 7 bases map to TRBD1. CDR1 is ENHRY and CDR2 is SYGVKD in the germline V gene. The junction had 6 bases not matched to a gene; V was cut back by 8 bases and J by 2 bases. The CDR3 loop spans 14 amino acids. DNA of the CDR3: TGTGCCATCGCTGACAGGGACGGCAATCAGCCCCAGCATTTT. This translates into CAIADRDGNQPQHF.